Shown below are 6 T cell receptor beta chains from a single sample sequenced in a study of T cells in Graves' hyperthyroidism and ophthalmopathy. RNA transcripts were the template for amplifying TCR beta CDR3 regions. When the TCR CDR3 underwent first-round RT-PCR, the HTBI primer set was used. MiXCR, run by TCRdb on the multiplex PCR reads, gives a single entry per CDR3 protein. The sample has more than 150,000 distinct CDR3 sequences, about 15% seen once. Sample: blood. These receptors originate from a woman aged 50 to 60 with Graves' hyperthyroidism.

This clonotype was counted many times. This chain joins TRBV6-1 and TRBJ2-7; weak D call: TRBD2 (6 bases). The CDR3 spans 14 residues. CDR1 MNHNS and CDR2 SASEGT come from the germline V gene. V dropped 2 bases and J dropped 2 bases, with 10 bases sitting between them. For the CDR3, the DNA is TGTGCCAGCAGTGAACCACGGGAGACCTACGAGCAGTACTTC. Translating gives CASSEPRETYEQYF.

This clonotype was observed at least ten times. This rearrangement joins TRBV7-3 to TRBJ1-5; TRBD1 aligns across 7 bases. V lost 5 bases and J lost 7; bases outside the gene matches: 5. The CDR3 contains 13 residues. Germline CDR1 is SGHTA and CDR2 is FQGTGA. The CDR3, as DNA: TGTGCCAGCAGCCTCGACAGGGAACAGCCCCAGCATTTT. Translated, it gives CASSLDREQPQHF. Variable domain in full (rest from reference TRBV7-3 and TRBJ1-5): GAGVSQTPSNKVTEKGKYVELRCDPISGHTALYWYRQSLGQGPEFLIYFQGTGAADDSGLPNDRFFAVRPEGSVSTLKIQRTERGDSAVYLCASSLDREQPQHFGDGTRLSIL.

This clonotype was counted ten times or more. The chain joins TRBV18 to TRBJ2-5; perhaps TRBD2 as D (5 bases). The CDR3 runs to 13 residues. Germline V gene sequence: CDR1 KGHSH, CDR2 LQKENI. Deletions cut 3 bases from V and 4 bases from J, with 9 bases between. CDR3 nucleotides: TGTGCCAGCTCACCGATGGCGGGAGAGACCCAGTACTTC. Encoded protein: CASSPMAGETQYF.

This clonotype has a count of ten or more. Just one base apart from a much larger clone, this may be a read error. The V and J genes are TRBV6-2 or TRBV6-3 and TRBJ1-1; no clear D. Deletions cut 7 bases from V and 1 base from J, with 7 bases between. In germline, CDR1 is MNHEY, CDR2 SVGEGT. The CDR3 is made up of 12 amino acids. This CDR3 is CASKEGNTEAFF. CDR3 in DNA: TGTGCCAGCAAAGAGGGGAACACTGAAGCTTTCTTT.

The rearrangement links TRBV7-3 to TRBJ1-6; 7 bases align to TRBD1. Germline-derived CDR1 and CDR2 are SGHTA and FQGTGA. The CDR3 loop spans 14 amino acids. V gave up 1 base and J gave up 9 bases; unmatched junction bases: 3. The CDR3 coding sequence is TGTGCCAGCAGCTTAAGGGGACAGAGTTCACCCCTCCACTTT. It yields the protein CASSLRGQSSPLHF.

This clonotype has at least ten counts. This rearrangement joins TRBV12-3 or TRBV12-4 to TRBJ1-2; TRBD1 aligns across 9 bases. The CDR3 has 16 amino acids. Germline trimming cut 5 bases from V and 4 bases from J; bases unmatched to any gene: 11. CDR3 region: CASSPSGGQGGYGYTF. CDR3 in DNA: TGTGCCAGCAGTCCATCCGGGGGACAGGGAGGCTATGGCTACACCTTC.